This is a list of T cell receptor beta chains from one sample in a study of post-analysis software for immune sequencing data. MiXCR, applied by TCRdb to the PCR reads, yields one record per CDR3 protein. The sample shows under 900,000 distinct CDR3 sequences, about 57% of them seen only once. Specimen: blood. These receptors all stem from a girl between 5 and 17 years old with multiple sclerosis. CDR3s include the opening cysteine and the closing phenylalanine or tryptophan. The D gene is left open where the match is weak. Size values are once, few and many counts, or a class for expanded clones, and some rows have none.

>TRBV29-1|TRBD1|TRBJ2-1|few
CSVPRWTGYNEQFF
TGCAGCGTCCCCCGGTGGACAGGTTACAATGAGCAGTTCTTC
>TRBV4-1|.|TRBJ2-7|once
CASGQPQGYEQYF
TGCGCCAGCGGCCAACCCCAGGGCTACGAGCAGTACTTC
>TRBV7-3|.|TRBJ1-2|.
CASSYLGVGQGNLTFGYTF
TGTGCCAGCAGCTACCTTGGGGTGGGGCAGGGGAACCTGACGTTTGGCTACACCTTC
>TRBV6-1|.|TRBJ2-4|.
CASRDPGGPSDIQYF
TGTGCCAGCAGGGACCCCGGTGGGCCTAGCGACATTCAGTACTTC
>TRBV5-1|.|TRBJ1-4|few
CASSLLSNGKLFF
TGCGCCAGCAGCTTGTTGAGTAACGGAAAACTGTTTTTT
>TRBV2|.|TRBJ1-2|.
CASSDTGGSDYGYTF
TGTGCCAGCAGTGATACCGGAGGGAGCGACTATGGCTACACCTTC
>TRBV10-3|TRBD2|TRBJ2-3|.
CAISWDYTDTQYF
TGTGCCATCAGCTGGGACTACACGGATACGCAGTATTTT
>TRBV6-5|.|TRBJ2-1|.
CASRFVGNYNEQFF
TGTGCCAGCAGGTTTGTGGGAAACTACAATGAGCAGTTCTTC
>TRBV2|TRBD1|TRBJ2-7|.
CASIRDRGDEQYF
TGTGCCAGCATTCGGGACAGGGGGGACGAGCAGTACTTC
>TRBV25-1|.|TRBJ2-7|.
CASSEMVIPYEQYF
TGTGCCAGCAGTGAAATGGTGATTCCCTACGAGCAGTACTTC
>TRBV12-3/TRBV12-4|.|TRBJ2-7|.
CASSRPQVSYEQYF
TGTGCCAGCAGTCGCCCGCAGGTCTCCTACGAGCAGTACTTC
>TRBV7-2|.|TRBJ2-7|few
CASSLYAKTYEQYF
TGTGCCAGCAGCTTATACGCCAAAACCTACGAGCAGTACTTC
>TRBV10-3|TRBD1|TRBJ2-7|few
CAISESSSQGARSYEQYF
TGTGCCATCAGTGAGTCAAGTTCCCAGGGGGCAAGAAGCTACGAGCAGTACTTC